The 11 T cell receptor beta chains below all came from one sample that was sequenced in a study of blood T cell repertoires in COVID-19. TCRdb keeps only in-frame clones here, not all; method: immunoSEQ multiplex PCR. The top ten hold 2.5% to 3% of the sample, which has fewer than 350,000 clones, about 86% seen once. Sequenced sample: peripheral blood. These receptors came from a woman aged 60 to 75 with active or convalescent COVID-19.

Here the CDR3 reads CSANPGETQYF. CDR3 coding DNA: TGCAGTGCTAACCCGGGAGAGACCCAGTACTTC. The chain links TRBV20-1 to TRBJ2-5, with D uncertain. CDR3 length: 11 amino acids. The V and J ends lost 4 bases and 4 bases respectively, with 7 bases between them. Germline values: CDR1 DFQATT, CDR2 SNEGSKA (reference sequence).

The chain links TRBV27 to TRBJ2-3; D possibly corresponds to TRBD1 (5 bases). Germline CDR1 and CDR2: MNHEY and SMNVEV (reference sequence). Trimming shortened V by 2 bases and J by 3 bases, and 12 bases separated the two germline ends. The CDR3 totals 15 residues. The CDR3 bases are TGTGCCAGCAGTTTAACAGGTCCGGAGACAGATACGCAGTATTTT. Its translation is CASSLTGPETDTQYF.

The chain employs TRBV7-8 and TRBJ1-6; TRBD1 matches 9 bases. The CDR3 contains 16 residues. The junction had 12 bases not matched to a gene; V was cut back by 5 bases and J by 10 bases. CDR1 and CDR2 (germline): SGHVS, FQNEAQ. The CDR3 region has the DNA TGTGCCAGCAGCCCAAGGGGAGACAGGGGGAGGTCACCCCTCCACTTT. Its protein product is CASSPRGDRGRSPLHF.

Comments on this clone: Other DNA sequences in this specimen translate into the identical CDR3. The rearrangement uses TRBV24-1 and TRBJ2-3, with TRBD2 identical over 12 bases. This CDR3 comprises 13 residues. The V gene's germline CDR1 is KGHDR and CDR2 SFDVKD. Trimming removed 10 bases from V and 4 bases from J; junction bases left unmatched: 2. CDR3 residues: CATSSGGADTQYF. For the CDR3, the DNA is TGTGCCACTTCTAGCGGGGGGGCAGATACGCAGTATTTT.

The V call is TRBV2, the J call TRBJ2-2; 12 bases map to TRBD2. The CDR3 extends over 17 amino acids. V lost 3 bases to trimming and J lost 5 bases; unmatched junction nucleotides: 7. Germline V gene lookup returns CDR1 SNHLY and CDR2 FYNNEI. For the CDR3, the DNA is TGTGCCAGCAGTGACCCCATTACTAGCGGGGGGACCGGGGAGCTGTTTTTT. Protein sequence: CASSDPITSGGTGELFF.

The rearrangement links TRBV30 to TRBJ1-1; D not certain. Trimming took 0 bases from V and 3 from J, leaving 2 bases between them. This CDR3 is built from 11 residues. The germline V gene encodes CDR1 GTSNPN and CDR2 SVGIG (reference sequence). The CDR3: CAWSVYTEAFF. The CDR3 DNA sequence: TGTGCCTGGAGTGTCTACACTGAAGCTTTCTTT. Combining the CDR3 with reference TRBV30 and TRBJ1-1 gives the whole variable domain SQTIHQWPATLVQPVGSPLSLECTVEGTSNPNLYWYRQAAGRGLQLLFYSVGIGQISSEVPQNLSASRPQDRQFILSSKKLLLSDSGFYLCAWSVYTEAFFGQGTRLTVV.

The rearrangement uses TRBV19 and TRBJ2-2; 10 nucleotides match TRBD1. The CDR3 is 15 amino acids. Trimming at V came to 3 bases and at J to 8 bases, leaving 6 bases not matched to a gene. The germline V gene has CDR1 LNHDA and CDR2 SQIVND (reference sequence). CDR3 sequence (DNA): TGTGCCAGTAGTATTCGACAGGGGGCCGGAGGGGAGCTGTTTTTT. Translation: CASSIRQGAGGELFF. Drawing the rest from reference TRBV19 and TRBJ2-2, the complete variable domain is DGGITQSPKYLFRKEGQNVTLSCEQNLNHDAMYWYRQDPGQGLRLIYYSQIVNDFQKGDIAEGYSVSREKKESFPLTVTSAQKNPTAFYLCASSIRQGAGGELFFGEGSRLTVL.

The chain recombines TRBV5-6 with TRBJ2-3; TRBD2 matches at 8 bases. Germline CDR1 reads SGHDT; CDR2 reads YYEEEE. This CDR3 has 15 residues. V dropped 2 bases and J dropped 4; count of bases not matched to a gene: 6. The CDR3, as DNA: TGTGCCAGCAGCTTTCCTACTAGCGGACCAGATACGCAGTATTTT. It specifies CASSFPTSGPDTQYF.

The rearrangement joins TRBV20-1 to TRBJ1-1; no clear D. The CDR3 has 11 amino acids. The V end was cut by 5 bases, the J end by 7 bases, with 11 bases between. Germline V gene data show CDR1 as DFQATT and CDR2 as SNEGSKA (reference sequence). The CDR3 spells CSAFSALEAFF. DNA of the CDR3: TGCAGTGCTTTCAGCGCCCTTGAAGCTTTCTTT.

The chain is built from TRBV19 and TRBJ1-4; a weak D match, TRBD1 (6 bases). This CDR3 has 13 residues. CDR1 and CDR2 from the germline V gene are LNHDA and SQIVND (reference sequence). V was pared by 3 bases and J by 7 bases, with 9 bases between. DNA of the CDR3: TGTGCCAGTAGTATCACAGGGAGTGAAAAACTGTTTTTT. This encodes CASSITGSEKLFF.

The chain employs TRBV20-1 and TRBJ2-7; 7 nucleotides agree with TRBD2. Per the germline V gene, CDR1 is DFQATT and CDR2 is SNEGSKA (reference sequence). V dropped 3 bases and J dropped 4; count of bases not matched to a gene: 9. The CDR3 has 14 residues. The CDR3 region has the DNA TGCAGTGCTAGTGGTCAGGGAGGGAAGTACGAGCAGTACTTC. Translated: CSASGQGGKYEQYF.